This T cell receptor (beta chain) was sequenced for a study of T cell changes during pregnancy in multiple sclerosis. The assay was immunoSEQ multiplex PCR, and TCRdb's table has in-frame clones only and misses some. The sample has some 85,000 clones, roughly 95% seen once. The CDR3 extends over 15 amino acids. V was shortened by 3 bases and J by 1 base, with 13 bases between the two germline ends. The germline gives CDR1 SGHNT, CDR2 YYREEE (reference sequence). This receptor was obtained from a female donor in good health, enrolled as a control in a pregnancy study. The genes are TRBV5-4 and TRBJ1-1; a possible D gene is TRBD1 (5 bases). The specimen was peripheral blood, collected in the second trimester of pregnancy. CDR3 region: CASSSYKTANTEAFF. The CDR3 DNA follows: TGTGCCAGCAGCTCATACAAGACAGCGAACACTGAAGCTTTCTTT.